These 6 T cell receptor beta chains were sequenced from one sample in a study of blood T cells in healthy people across ages. Next came a second PCR, run for about 7 to 12 cycles, which used a sample-barcoded 5' primer along with a J-beta primer mix. Each CDR3 protein gets one entry after TCRdb re-called the 5' RACE reads with MiXCR. The sample has over 1,300,000 distinct CDR3 sequences, around 59% seen once. The sequenced sample consisted of blood. These TCRs come from a young man in good health.

The chain is built from TRBV7-9 and TRBJ2-6; D not certain. V was clipped by 1 base and J by 4 bases, with 14 bases between them. This CDR3 spans 17 amino acids. Looked up from germline, CDR1 is SEHNR and CDR2 is FQNEAQ (reference sequence). CDR3 protein: CASSLDPGRAGANVLTF. The CDR3 region has the DNA TGTGCCAGCAGCTTAGATCCCGGGCGAGCAGGGGCCAACGTCCTGACTTTC. Supplemented by reference TRBV7-9 and TRBJ2-6, the full variable domain reads DTGVSQNPRHKITKRGQNVTFRCDPISEHNRLYWYRQTLGQGPEFLTYFQNEAQLEKSRLLSDRFSAERPKGSFSTLEIQRTEQGDSAMYLCASSLDPGRAGANVLTFGAGSRLTVL.

The rearrangement joins TRBV29-1 to TRBJ2-5; D is uncertain. The J call is in doubt because the DNA end fits TRBJ2-7 better. The CDR3 sequence is 12 residues long. CDR1 and CDR2 (germline): SQVTM, ANQGSEA. Here the CDR3 reads CSVEYTSHEQYF. CDR3 coding DNA: TGCAGCGTTGAATACACCAGCCACGAGCAGTACTTC.

V gene TRBV7-9 combines with J gene TRBJ1-5; 7 nucleotides line up with TRBD1. Germline CDR1 reads SEHNR; CDR2 reads FQNEAQ (reference sequence). The CDR3 contains 14 residues. The ends lost 4 bases at V and 6 bases at J; junction bases unmatched: 6. Here the CDR3 DNA reads TGTGCCAGCAGCTCGGGACAGCCCGGTCAGCCCCAGCATTTT. As protein: CASSSGQPGQPQHF.

This chain connects TRBV20-1 to TRBJ2-3; no clear D. The CDR3 is 11 residues long. Per germline, CDR1 DFQATT and CDR2 SNEGSKA (reference sequence). Trimming left V 3 bases short and J 7 bases short, with 8 bases between. CDR3 DNA sequence: TGCAGTGCTAGCTTCAGCAATACGCAGTATTTT. It translates to CSASFSNTQYF.

The J gene is TRBJ2-1, the V gene TRBV7-9; D is perhaps TRBD2 (6 bases). Trimming removed 1 base from V and 6 bases from J, with 13 bases in between. The germline V gene has CDR1 SEHNR and CDR2 FQNEAQ (reference sequence). This CDR3 contains 15 residues. The CDR3 loop reads CASSLVLAFFNEQFF. The CDR3 DNA is TGTGCCAGCAGCTTAGTCCTAGCGTTCTTCAATGAGCAGTTCTTC.

The genes are TRBV12-3 or TRBV12-4 and TRBJ2-1; possibly TRBD1 or TRBD2 for D (5 bases each). The CDR3 length is 15 residues. Trimming stripped 8 bases from V and 5 bases from J, with 19 bases between. CDR3: CASLSGQGKHNEQFF. In nucleotides, the CDR3 is TGTGCCAGCCTGTCGGGGCAGGGTAAGCACAATGAGCAGTTCTTC.